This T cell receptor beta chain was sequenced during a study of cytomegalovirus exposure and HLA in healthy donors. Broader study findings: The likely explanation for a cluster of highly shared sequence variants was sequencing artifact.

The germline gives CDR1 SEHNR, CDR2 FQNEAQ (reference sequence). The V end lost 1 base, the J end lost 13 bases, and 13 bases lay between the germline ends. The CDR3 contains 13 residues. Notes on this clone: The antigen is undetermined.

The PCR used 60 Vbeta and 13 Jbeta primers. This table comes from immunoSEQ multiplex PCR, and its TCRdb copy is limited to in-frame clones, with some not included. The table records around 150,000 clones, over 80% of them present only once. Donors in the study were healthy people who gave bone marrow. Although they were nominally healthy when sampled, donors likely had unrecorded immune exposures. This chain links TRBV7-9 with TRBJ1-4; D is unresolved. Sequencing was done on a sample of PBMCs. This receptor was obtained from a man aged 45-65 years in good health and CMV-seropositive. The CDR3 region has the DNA TGTGCCAGCAGCTTAGAATCACGAGGAGTACTGTTTTTT. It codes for CASSLESRGVLFF.